The TCR beta chain under discussion was sequenced for a study of blood T cell repertoires in COVID-19 (dated by TCRdb to about 2020). In the study overall: Samples from collaborators originated in the United States, Italy and Spain and spanned both the acute and convalescent phases of COVID-19. The prospective study material was composed of cDNA or gDNA derived from T cells, B-cell-depleted T cells, or PBMCs. Subjects who had been exposed to COVID-19, were actively infected with it, or had recovered from it provided the deeply sampled blood TCRbeta repertoires that made up the dataset. A freely available public database, intended as a resource for researchers studying the immune response to SARS-CoV-2, is where the repertoires were released. The samples were drawn from two sources: the first 160 participants of the ongoing ImmuneRACE study, and 1,254 subjects contributed by 6 global collaborators. Nearly every sample came with metadata listing a de-identified subject ID, COVID-19 status, age in years and sex. HLA class I and class II types, where available, came from metadata supplied by the sample provider rather than from assay-based typing. Results the study describes overall, beyond this receptor: The amount of clinical and demographic metadata varied by source and participant and was provided uncurated.

The immunoSEQ Assay, a bias-controlled multiplex PCR, was used to amplify TCRbeta CDR3 regions from genomic DNA. The original pipeline was this. Within the assay, amplification of reference gene primers was used to estimate how many nucleated cells each sample contained. To quantify the absolute abundance of each unique TCRbeta CDR3 rearrangement, sequence reads were collapsed and filtered. Productive Simpson clonality was computed per sample as the square root of Simpson's diversity index over productive rearrangements. TCRdb limited this immuneACCESS table to in-frame rearrangements with V and J called. A share of clones is missing; checked studies link under half to unresolved V genes, and the rest is unexplained. V, J and clone size are taken as reported in that table, and D and trimming were inferred from the DNA itself. This sample gives about 360,000 clones in total; approximately 86% of them show up just once. The top ten hold roughly 6.6% of the sample.

This clone is termed medium-sized (0.01 to 0.1%). Its antigen remains undetermined. Qualities for individual bases were not recorded, and no much larger clone is one base off. The CDR3, from cysteine to phenylalanine, totals 15 residues. The CDR3 DNA has 45 bases and is translated from base 1. Trimming removed 6 bases from V and 4 bases from J, leaving 18 bases between the germline ends. CDR1 and CDR2 (LNHDA, SQIVND) derive from the germline V gene (reference sequence). One collaborating source in Seattle enrolled patients during active infection and followed them longitudinally through the course of disease. Collaborating institutions collected whole blood in K2EDTA tubes following their own protocols. For TCRbeta analysis, collaborator samples were shipped as frozen whole blood, as isolated PBMCs, or as DNA extracted from either sample type.

The receptor chain draws on TRBV19 and TRBJ1-2; the D gene is perhaps TRBD1, from 6 matching bases. Sequenced: peripheral blood. The clonotype originates from a woman aged 55-69 years with COVID-19, enrolled during active disease. The CDR3 is CASRPDGTPSYGYTF. The DNA is TGTGCCAGTAGGCCGGACGGGACACCGTCCTATGGCTACACCTTC.